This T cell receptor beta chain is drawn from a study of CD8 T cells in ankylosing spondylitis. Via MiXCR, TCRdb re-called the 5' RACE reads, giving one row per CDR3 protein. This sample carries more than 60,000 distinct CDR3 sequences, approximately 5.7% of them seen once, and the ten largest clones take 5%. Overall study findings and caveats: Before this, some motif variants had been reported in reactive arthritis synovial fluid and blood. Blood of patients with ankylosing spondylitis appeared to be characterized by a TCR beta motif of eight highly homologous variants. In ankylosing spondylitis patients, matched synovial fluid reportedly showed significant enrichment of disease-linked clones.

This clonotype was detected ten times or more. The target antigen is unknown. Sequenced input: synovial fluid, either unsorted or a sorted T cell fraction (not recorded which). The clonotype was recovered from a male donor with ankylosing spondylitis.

The CDR3 region is CASSLLDRVPFF. In nucleotides, the CDR3 is TGTGCCAGCAGCCTATTGGACAGGGTCCCTTTCTTT. This chain uses TRBV3-1 with TRBJ1-1, with 8 nucleotides matching TRBD1. The CDR3 loop spans 12 amino acids. V shed 4 bases, J shed 12 bases, and the junction held 7 bases outside the gene matches. The V gene's germline CDR1 is LGHDT and CDR2 YNNKEL (reference sequence).